The following is a T cell receptor beta chain sequence with its context. The target antigen is unknown. This sample is part of a study of early T cells in non-severe SARS-CoV-2 infection. Study details: The sequenced material was bulk RNA from unsorted whole blood, and its chains were unpaired.

CDR3 length equals 13 residues. Trimming cost V 2 bases and J 7 bases, with 9 bases left between them. CDR1 is SNHLY and CDR2 is FYNNEI in the germline V gene. Study results and limitations: Using VDJdb, the matching emphasized anti-spike CD8 responses while missing private and CD4 specificities.

Individual cDNA molecules received unique molecular identifiers. TCRdb passed the 5' RACE reads through MiXCR, listing each CDR3 protein once. This sample has roughly 80,000 distinct CDR3 sequences; around 11% occur once, and the top ten carry 9.5% to 15%. The sample in question was whole blood, obtained at baseline. This chain links TRBV2 with TRBJ1-5; D call uncertain. The TCR originated in an adult who was a healthcare worker with PCR-confirmed SARS-CoV-2 infection or an uninfected control (not recorded which). The CDR3 protein is CASSERSVQPQHF. The CDR3 bases are TGTGCCAGCAGTGAAAGATCAGTGCAGCCCCAGCATTTT.